A single sample gave rise to the 18 T cell receptor beta chains below, sequenced in a study of technical replicates of blood from a handful of donors. Produced via immunoSEQ multiplex PCR; TCRdb's table is partial and in-frame only. The profile shows about 66,000 clones, roughly 90% of them singletons. The material sequenced was PBMCs. These receptors came from a human donor in good health. Some clones in this sample may be carry-over from other donors' samples.

The J gene is TRBJ2-3, the V gene TRBV18; D possibly corresponds to TRBD1 (6 bases). V dropped 8 bases and J dropped 3 bases, with 18 bases sitting between them. CDR3 size: 15 residues. The germline V gene has CDR1 KGHSH and CDR2 LQKENI. The CDR3 bases are TGTGCCAGCCAGGGGACGCCTTCCAGAACAGATACGCAGTATTTT. This encodes CASQGTPSRTDTQYF. Based on the CDR3 plus reference TRBV18 and TRBJ2-3, the full variable domain is NAGVMQNPRHLVRRRGQEARLRCSPMKGHSHVYWYRQLPEEGLKFMVYLQKENIIDESGMPKERFSAEFPKEGPSILRIQQVVRGDSAAYFCASQGTPSRTDTQYFGPGTRLTVL.

The chain combines TRBV28 with TRBJ2-7; D call uncertain. V shed 3 bases and J shed 3 bases, with 6 bases lying between them. The CDR3 length is 12 residues. Germline V gene data show CDR1 as MDHEN and CDR2 as SYDVKM. The CDR3 loop is CASSFQDYEQYF. As DNA, the CDR3 is TGTGCCAGCAGTTTCCAGGACTACGAGCAGTACTTC.

This rearrangement joins TRBV6-6 to TRBJ2-7; D possibly corresponds to TRBD1 (6 bases). Trimming cost V 2 bases and J 0 bases, with 11 bases left between them. Germline V gene data show CDR1 as MNHNY and CDR2 as SVGAGI (reference sequence). The CDR3 length is 15 residues. CDR3 nucleotides: TGTGCCAGCAGTTACGGGGCAGGGGTCTCCTACGAGCAGTACTTC. This codes for CASSYGAGVSYEQYF.

This rearrangement joins TRBV6-1 to TRBJ1-1; 8 positions match TRBD1. The V segment lost 7 bases and the J segment 6 bases; nucleotides outside the gene matches: 7. Per the germline V gene, CDR1 is MNHNS and CDR2 is SASEGT. The CDR3 is 13 residues long. In DNA, the CDR3 is TGTGCCAGCAAACAGGGGGTTGTCGCTGAAGCTTTCTTT. Its translation is CASKQGVVAEAFF.

The chain uses TRBV7-8 and TRBJ2-5, with D possibly TRBD1 on 5 matching bases. Deletions cut 8 bases from V and 3 bases from J, with 7 bases between. Germline V gives CDR1 SGHVS, CDR2 FQNEAQ. The CDR3 runs to 11 residues. The DNA for the CDR3 is TGTGCCAGCGGCAGGGAAGAGACCCAGTACTTC. Translation: CASGREETQYF.

The genes are TRBV2 and TRBJ2-5, with a tentative D call TRBD2 (5 bases). Germline values: CDR1 SNHLY, CDR2 FYNNEI. This CDR3 is 14 amino acids long. V was pared by 6 bases and J by 1 base, with 12 bases between. CDR3 sequence: CASRASMAQETQYF. For the CDR3, the DNA is TGTGCCAGCAGGGCTAGCATGGCCCAAGAGACCCAGTACTTC.

The V call is TRBV6-5, the J call TRBJ2-7; 9 bases map to TRBD1. From germline, CDR1 is MNHEY and CDR2 SVGAGI. Unmatched junction bases numbered 18, after V lost 3 bases and J lost 12 bases. The CDR3 is 16 residues long. The CDR3 loop reads CASSYQPSGTGYGLYF. The CDR3 bases are TGTGCCAGCAGTTATCAACCCTCCGGGACAGGGTATGGGCTGTACTTC.

The rearrangement joins TRBV25-1 to TRBJ1-3; TRBD1 is a possible D gene (5 bases). The CDR3 has 14 amino acids. Germline values: CDR1 MGHDK, CDR2 SYGVNS. The V end was cut by 4 bases, the J end by 4 bases, with 11 bases between. The CDR3 sequence: CASSAPGSGNTIYF. The CDR3 coding sequence is TGTGCCAGCAGTGCGCCAGGGTCCGGAAACACCATATATTTT. Using reference TRBV25-1 and TRBJ1-3 for the parts outside the CDR3, the full variable domain is EADIYQTPRYLVIGTGKKITLECSQTMGHDKMYWYQQDPGMELHLIHYSYGVNSTEKGDLSSESTVSRIRTEHFPLTLESARPSHTSQYLCASSAPGSGNTIYFGEGSWLTVV.

The chain combines TRBV6-5 with TRBJ2-7; D may be TRBD2 (7 bases). V lost 6 bases to trimming and J lost 2 bases, with 17 bases between them. This CDR3 is built from 15 residues. The germline CDR1 and CDR2 sequences are MNHEY and SVGAGI. The CDR3 region has the DNA TGTGCCAGCAGAAACAGGGAGGGCCGGACCTACGAGCAGTACTTC. This translates into CASRNREGRTYEQYF.

The rearrangement links TRBV7-9 to TRBJ1-2, with 8 bases fitting TRBD1. Germline values: CDR1 SEHNR, CDR2 FQNEAQ (reference sequence). Trimming cost V 5 bases and J 4 bases; bases outside gene matches: 15. The CDR3 runs 17 residues. This CDR3 is CASSDSSPTGGIYGYTF. DNA of the CDR3: TGTGCCAGCAGCGACTCCTCACCCACAGGGGGTATCTATGGCTACACCTTC.

The V and J genes are TRBV27 and TRBJ1-5, with D perhaps matching TRBD1 (6 bases). CDR1 and CDR2 (germline): MNHEY, SMNVEV (reference sequence). The CDR3 sequence is 18 residues long. The ends were cut back, 10 bases at V and 0 bases at J, with 25 bases in the middle. Written as DNA, the CDR3 is TGTGCCACCTCACCCCTGACAGGCGACAGTTATAGCAATCAGCCCCAGCATTTT. Translating it yields CATSPLTGDSYSNQPQHF.

Only one count was recorded for this clone. The V gene is TRBV18, the J gene TRBJ1-5; the D gene is possibly TRBD1 (5 bases). This CDR3 is 13 amino acids long. CDR1 and CDR2 from the germline V gene are KGHSH and LQKENI. The germline V and J ends were trimmed by 3 bases and 7 bases, with 10 bases remaining between them. This chain's CDR3 is CASSPEGFQPQHF. The CDR3 DNA follows: TGTGCCAGCTCACCGGAGGGGTTCCAGCCCCAGCATTTT.

This clone has a handful of counts. The chain joins TRBV7-6 to TRBJ2-1; unclear D gene. This CDR3 spans 14 amino acids. V was clipped by 5 bases and J by 6 bases, with 14 bases between them. Germline CDR1 reads SGHVS; CDR2 reads FNYEAQ. CDR3 residues: CASSDVRRSNEQFF. The CDR3 DNA follows: TGTGCCAGCAGCGACGTTCGGCGGTCCAATGAGCAGTTCTTC.

The chain uses TRBV7-2 and TRBJ2-5, with TRBD1 matching over 11 bases. The CDR3 consists of 17 residues. Unmatched junction bases numbered 5, after V lost 0 bases and J lost 2 bases. Germline CDR1 and CDR2: SGHTA and FQGNSA. CDR3 in amino acids: CASSLASGTGGQETQYF. CDR3 sequence (DNA): TGTGCCAGCAGCTTAGCGTCCGGGACAGGGGGGCAAGAGACCCAGTACTTC.

V is TRBV18 and J is TRBJ2-7, with TRBD2 identical over 9 bases. The CDR3 is 13 amino acids. Unmatched junction bases numbered 2, after V lost 1 base and J lost 7 bases. In germline, CDR1 is KGHSH, CDR2 LQKENI. The CDR3 nucleotides are TGTGCCAGCTCACCACTAGCGGGGGAAGAGCAGTACTTC. Translated: CASSPLAGEEQYF.

The chain uses TRBV10-3 and TRBJ2-3; 7 bases agree with TRBD2. From germline, CDR1 is ENHRY and CDR2 SYGVKD. There are 14 residues in the CDR3. V dropped 10 bases and J dropped 2; count of bases not matched to a gene: 9. The CDR3 bases are TGTGCCACCGCGGGGGAGCCCTCCACAGATACGCAGTATTTT. This gives the protein CATAGEPSTDTQYF.

This rearrangement joins TRBV14 to TRBJ2-1; weak D call: TRBD2 (5 bases). Trimming cost V 4 bases and J 9 bases, with 13 bases left between them. The germline CDR1 and CDR2 sequences are SGHDN and FVKESK. The CDR3 length is 13 residues. The CDR3, as DNA: TGTGCCAGCAGCCCCACTAGTGTTAGTGAGCAGTTCTTC. Amino acid sequence: CASSPTSVSEQFF.

The CDR3 DNA follows: TGTGCCAGCAGCTTAGCGTCGCTAGCGGGAGTAATGTTGGAGCAGTTCTTC. Protein product: CASSLASLAGVMLEQFF. V usage is TRBV7-9 and J usage is TRBJ2-1; 10 bases align to TRBD2. V shed 0 bases, J shed 10 bases, and the junction held 12 bases outside the gene matches. From germline, CDR1 is SEHNR and CDR2 FQNEAQ (reference sequence). This CDR3 has 17 amino acids.